The entry below describes one T cell receptor (beta chain). TCRdb's table, derived via immunoSEQ multiplex PCR, lists solely in-frame clones and lacks some. The table lists hundreds of thousands of clones, 75% to 90% of them singletons. Between the trimmed V and J ends, which lost 4 bases and 6 bases, there was a span of 16 bases. The CDR3 loop spans 15 amino acids. Germline assignment: CDR1 MGHRA and CDR2 YSYEKL. These data belong to a study of blood T cell repertoires in COVID-19. The sequenced sample was PBMCs or T cells enriched from blood (not recorded which). This chain connects TRBV4-1 to TRBJ2-1, with D possibly matching TRBD2 (5 bases). This clonotype originated in a man aged 25-45 years who had recovered from COVID-19. The chain's CDR3 is CASSPDSVPRNEQFF. The CDR3 DNA reads TGCGCCAGCAGCCCGGACTCGGTCCCCCGCAATGAGCAGTTCTTC.